These T cell receptor beta chains were read from a single sample in a study of blood T cell repertoires in COVID-19. Clones were sequenced by immunoSEQ multiplex PCR, and TCRdb holds only the in-frame ones, with some missing. The sample records around 500,000 clones, approximately 90% being singletons. Material for sequencing was PBMCs or T cells enriched from blood (not recorded which). These receptors all stem from a woman aged 55 to 70 who had recovered from COVID-19. Each CDR3 is given with its conserved first and last residue. Each record gives: CDR3 protein, CDR3 DNA, J gene, CDR3 length, clone size, D gene, V gene. The D gene is left open where the match is weak. Some rows have no size entry. The others give once, few or many, or a class for an expanded clone.

CDR3aa: CASSLRGGHNEQFF; CDR3nt: TGTGCCAGCAGCTTGAGGGGGGGGCACAATGAGCAGTTCTTC; j_gene: TRBJ2-1; len: 14; abundance: .; d_gene: .; v_gene: TRBV6-4
CDR3aa: CASSQGTGWSTGELFF; CDR3nt: TGTGCCAGCAGCCAAGGGACAGGGTGGAGCACCGGGGAGCTGTTTTTT; j_gene: TRBJ2-2; len: 16; abundance: once; d_gene: TRBD1; v_gene: TRBV3-1/TRBV3-2
CDR3aa: CASSSGQGMAKNIQYF; CDR3nt: TGCGCCAGCAGCTCCGGACAGGGGATGGCCAAAAACATTCAGTACTTC; j_gene: TRBJ2-4; len: 16; abundance: .; d_gene: TRBD1; v_gene: TRBV5-1
CDR3aa: CASSEWVGGVYNEQFF; CDR3nt: TGCGCCAGCAGTGAGTGGGTTGGGGGGGTCTACAATGAGCAGTTCTTC; j_gene: TRBJ2-1; len: 16; abundance: .; d_gene: TRBD2; v_gene: TRBV10-2
CDR3aa: CASSEDWDSPQHF; CDR3nt: TGTGCCAGCAGTGAAGACTGGGACAGTCCCCAGCATTTT; j_gene: TRBJ1-5; len: 13; abundance: .; d_gene: TRBD1; v_gene: TRBV6-1
CDR3aa: CASSYNRVVGNTIYF; CDR3nt: TGTGCCAGCAGTTACAATCGGGTGGTAGGAAACACCATATATTTT; j_gene: TRBJ1-3; len: 15; abundance: .; d_gene: .; v_gene: TRBV6-5
CDR3aa: CAGRGGLYGYTF; CDR3nt: TGTGCCGGACGGGGGGGCCTCTATGGCTACACCTTC; j_gene: TRBJ1-2; len: 12; abundance: .; d_gene: .; v_gene: TRBV30
CDR3aa: CATSDRTGEALDTQYF; CDR3nt: TGTGCCACCAGTGATAGGACAGGTGAAGCACTAGATACGCAGTATTTT; j_gene: TRBJ2-3; len: 16; abundance: .; d_gene: TRBD1; v_gene: TRBV24-1
CDR3aa: CATSDPGQGKTDTQYF; CDR3nt: TGTGCCACCAGTGACCCGGGACAGGGAAAGACAGATACGCAGTATTTT; j_gene: TRBJ2-3; len: 16; abundance: .; d_gene: TRBD1; v_gene: TRBV24-1
CDR3aa: CASSTRGGAGTSTDTQYF; CDR3nt: TGTGCCAGTAGCACTCGGGGGGGCGCAGGTACGAGCACAGATACGCAGTATTTT; j_gene: TRBJ2-3; len: 18; abundance: .; d_gene: TRBD2; v_gene: TRBV19
CDR3aa: CASSLHRGGTGELFF; CDR3nt: TGTGCCAGCAGCTTACACCGCGGGGGGACCGGGGAGCTGTTTTTT; j_gene: TRBJ2-2; len: 15; abundance: .; d_gene: TRBD2; v_gene: TRBV7-2